Sequencing of this T cell receptor beta chain was carried out in a study of T cell responses to AZD1222 COVID-19 vaccine. The CDR3 sequence is 14 residues long. V shed 5 bases and J 1 base; nucleotides not matched to a gene: 5. CDR1 ENHRY and CDR2 SYGVKD come from the germline V gene. Sequenced by immunoSEQ multiplex PCR; TCRdb stores in-frame clones only, minus some. The sample records approximately 150,000 clones, 85% to 95% being singletons. Both about-4-week and about-12-week second-dose recipients were combined. Study-level results: Spike-specific TCR breadth and depth went up after people got two AZD1222 doses.

The table lists this clone with a few counts. Its antigen remains unidentified. The chain has TRBV10-3 and TRBJ2-7; 7 nucleotides agree with TRBD1. The specimen comprised peripheral blood, sampled 28 days after the second AZD1222 dose. The clonotype comes from an adult who received the AZD1222 COVID-19 vaccine. The CDR3 spells CAISTNRGSYEQYF. The CDR3 DNA reads as TGTGCCATCAGTACCAACAGGGGATCCTACGAGCAGTACTTC.